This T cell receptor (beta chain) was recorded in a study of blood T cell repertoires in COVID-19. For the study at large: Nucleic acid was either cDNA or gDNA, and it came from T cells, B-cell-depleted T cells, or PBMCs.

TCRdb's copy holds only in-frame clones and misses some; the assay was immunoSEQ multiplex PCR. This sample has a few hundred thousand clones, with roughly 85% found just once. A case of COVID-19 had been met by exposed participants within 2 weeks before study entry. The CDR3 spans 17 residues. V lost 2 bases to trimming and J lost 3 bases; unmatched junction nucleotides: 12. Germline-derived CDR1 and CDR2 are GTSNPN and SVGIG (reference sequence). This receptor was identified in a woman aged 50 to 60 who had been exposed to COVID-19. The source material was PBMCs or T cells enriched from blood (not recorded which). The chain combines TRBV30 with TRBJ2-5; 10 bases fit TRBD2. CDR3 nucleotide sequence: TGTGCCTGGAGTTCTACCCCGGGACTAGCGCGCGAAGAGACCCAGTACTTC. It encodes CAWSSTPGLAREETQYF.